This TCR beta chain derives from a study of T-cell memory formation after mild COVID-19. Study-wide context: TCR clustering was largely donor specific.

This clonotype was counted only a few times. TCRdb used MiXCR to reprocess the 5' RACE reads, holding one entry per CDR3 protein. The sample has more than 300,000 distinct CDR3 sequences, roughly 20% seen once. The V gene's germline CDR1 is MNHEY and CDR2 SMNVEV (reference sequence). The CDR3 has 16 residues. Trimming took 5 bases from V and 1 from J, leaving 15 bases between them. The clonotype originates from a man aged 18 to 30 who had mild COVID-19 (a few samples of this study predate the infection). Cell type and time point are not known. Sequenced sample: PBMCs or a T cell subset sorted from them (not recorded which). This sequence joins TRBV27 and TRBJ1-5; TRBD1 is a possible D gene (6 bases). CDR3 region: CASSRAPGVSNQPQHF. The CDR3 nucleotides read TGTGCCAGCAGTAGGGCCCCAGGGGTGAGCAATCAGCCCCAGCATTTT.